The rows below give T cell receptor beta chains drawn from one sample of a study of shared clonotypes between healthy human individuals. The table came from immunoSEQ multiplex PCR; TCRdb's copy has only in-frame clones and leaves some out. Among 170,000 or so clones listed, 66% were seen once. Specimen: memory CD4+ T cells sorted from blood. These TCRs come from a young man in good health. CDR3s include the opening cysteine and the closing phenylalanine or tryptophan. D genes are given only for firm matches. Expanded clones get a size class; other rows say once, few or many, or leave the size out.

>NA|TRBV27|TRBD1|TRBJ2-7
CASSSDRGRFNEQYF
TGTGCCAGCAGCTCTGACAGGGGGCGGTTTAACGAGCAGTACTTC
>few|TRBV6-5|NA|TRBJ2-1
CASRATGTGYNEQFF
TGTGCCAGCAGAGCCACCGGGACTGGGTACAATGAGCAGTTCTTC
>NA|TRBV5-4|NA|TRBJ2-1
CASSQEITAGRNEQFF
TGTGCCAGCAGCCAGGAGATTACGGCAGGGCGGAATGAGCAGTTCTTC
>NA|TRBV27|TRBD1|TRBJ1-2
CASRDTGGRYGYTF
TGTGCCAGCAGAGATACAGGGGGACGCTATGGCTACACCTTC
>few|TRBV6-1|NA|TRBJ2-7
CASSSRLQTREYF
TGTGCCAGCAGTTCCCGACTGCAGACTAGGGAGTACTTC
>NA|TRBV11-2|NA|TRBJ2-3
CASSPADTDTQYF
TGTGCCAGCAGCCCAGCCGACACAGATACGCAGTATTTT
>NA|TRBV5-5|TRBD1|TRBJ2-7
CASSPLGTGVYEQYF
TGTGCCAGCAGCCCCTTAGGGACAGGAGTCTACGAGCAGTACTTC
>once|TRBV7-8|NA|TRBJ2-7
CASSLGRLDYEQYF
TGTGCCAGCAGCTTAGGGAGACTGGACTACGAGCAGTACTTC
>NA|TRBV5-1|NA|TRBJ2-1
CASSFTRGKDEQFF
TGCGCCAGCAGCTTTACCAGGGGCAAGGATGAGCAGTTCTTC
>many|TRBV5-5|NA|TRBJ1-5
CASSFVGDSNQPQHF
TGTGCCAGCAGCTTCGTGGGAGATAGCAATCAGCCCCAGCATTTT
>NA|TRBV28|NA|TRBJ2-7
CASSRGTYEQYF
TGTGCCAGCAGTCGGGGGACCTACGAGCAGTACTTC
>NA|TRBV2|TRBD1|TRBJ2-7
CASRETRDRARGEQYF
TGTGCCAGCAGAGAAACCCGGGACAGGGCTCGGGGGGAGCAGTACTTC
>once|TRBV10-2|TRBD2|TRBJ2-3
CASGGTSGRRAHTDTQYF
TGCGCCAGTGGGGGGACTAGCGGGAGGCGGGCGCATACGGATACGCAGTATTTT
>NA|TRBV11-2|NA|TRBJ1-2
CASSSDPNYGYTF
TGTGCCAGCAGCTCGGACCCTAACTATGGCTACACCTTC
>NA|TRBV10-2|TRBD1|TRBJ2-7
CASSDVGQGLRLSYEQYF
TGCGCCAGCAGTGATGTGGGACAGGGGCTTCGATTATCCTACGAGCAGTACTTC
>NA|TRBV30|NA|TRBJ2-3
CASKGASGSDFQYF
TGTGCCTCAAAGGGGGCTAGCGGATCCGACTTTCAGTATTTT
>NA|TRBV29-1|NA|TRBJ2-3
CSVELTDTQYF
TGCAGCGTTGAATTAACAGATACGCAGTATTTT
>few|TRBV5-4|NA|TRBJ1-3
CASSLGGPWSSGNTIYF
TGTGCCAGCAGCTTGGGGGGGCCATGGAGCTCTGGAAACACCATATATTTT
>NA|TRBV6-5|NA|TRBJ2-5
CASSRQGGTQYF
TGTGCCAGCAGCCGACAGGGAGGGACCCAGTACTTC
>NA|TRBV18|TRBD2|TRBJ2-7
CASSPGLAGGSYEQYF
TGTGCCAGCTCACCAGGACTAGCGGGAGGATCCTACGAGCAGTACTTC
>NA|TRBV6-5|TRBD2|TRBJ2-1
CASRQRTSGYNEQFF
TGTGCCAGCAGACAGCGGACTAGCGGTTACAATGAGCAGTTCTTC
>few|TRBV18|NA|TRBJ2-1
CASSPGVVGQWNSYNEQFF
TGTGCCAGCTCACCGGGGGTAGTCGGACAATGGAACTCCTACAATGAGCAGTTCTTC
>many|TRBV9|NA|TRBJ2-1
CASSLMGTVSEQFF
TGTGCCAGCAGCCTCATGGGGACCGTATCCGAGCAGTTCTTC
>once|TRBV30|NA|TRBJ2-5
CAWSVSRVQYF
TGTGCCTGGAGTGTAAGCAGGGTCCAGTACTTC
>NA|TRBV27|NA|TRBJ1-2
CASSSSGTHYGYTF
TGTGCCAGCAGTTCCTCCGGGACGCACTATGGCTACACCTTC
>NA|TRBV5-1|NA|TRBJ2-7
CASSFMGPLEQYF
TGCGCCAGCAGTTTCATGGGGCCTCTCGAGCAGTACTTC
>NA|TRBV6-1|TRBD2|TRBJ2-5
CASTLGLGPQETQYF
TGTGCCAGCACTCTGGGACTAGGCCCTCAAGAGACCCAGTACTTC
>NA|TRBV20-1|NA|TRBJ2-7
CSAYLTARQYF
TGCAGTGCTTATCTGACAGCCCGCCAGTACTTC
>NA|TRBV14|TRBD2|TRBJ2-3
CASSLRAGVVDTQYF
TGTGCCAGCAGCCTTAGAGCGGGAGTGGTAGATACGCAGTATTTT
>NA|TRBV15|TRBD2|TRBJ2-1
CATSPGTSERSYNEQFF
TGTGCCACCAGCCCCGGGACTAGCGAACGGTCCTACAATGAGCAGTTCTTC
>NA|TRBV6-6|NA|TRBJ1-2
CAARAGRNGYTF
TGTGCCGCCCGAGCAGGTCGAAATGGCTACACCTTC
>many|TRBV2|NA|TRBJ2-1
CASSEIQGPHNEQFF
TGTGCCAGCAGTGAAATCCAGGGCCCACACAATGAGCAGTTCTTC
>NA|TRBV11-2|NA|TRBJ2-7
CASSLVVLGGRLHF
TGTGCCAGCAGCTTAGTTGTTCTCGGGGGTCGGCTGCACTTC
>NA|TRBV5-1|TRBD2|TRBJ2-5
CASSPGTSGQQETQYF
TGCGCCAGCAGCCCAGGGACTAGCGGACAACAAGAGACCCAGTACTTC
>many|TRBV5-5|NA|TRBJ1-4
CASSPGAAYEKLFF
TGTGCCAGCAGCCCCGGGGCGGCCTATGAAAAACTGTTTTTT
>NA|TRBV6-5|NA|TRBJ2-7
CASRLDTGGEQYF
TGTGCCAGCCGATTAGACACGGGTGGGGAGCAGTACTTC
>NA|TRBV5-1|NA|TRBJ2-7
CASSFGERDEQYF
TGCGCCAGCAGCTTCGGTGAGAGGGACGAGCAGTACTTC
>few|TRBV6-1|TRBD1|TRBJ2-7
CASSDLGTGNYEQYF
TGTGCCAGCAGTGATCTCGGGACAGGTAACTACGAGCAGTACTTC
>NA|TRBV28|TRBD2|TRBJ2-1
CASSRPGLASYNEQFF
TGTGCCAGCAGCCGACCGGGACTAGCTTCCTACAATGAGCAGTTCTTC
>NA|TRBV10-3|NA|TRBJ2-7
CAISEGPGGRDYEQYF
TGTGCCATCAGTGAGGGACCCGGGGGCCGTGATTACGAGCAGTACTTC
>NA|TRBV6-1|TRBD2|TRBJ2-7
CASRLAGREQYF
TGTGCCAGCAGACTAGCGGGACGGGAGCAGTACTTC
>once|TRBV4-1|NA|TRBJ2-1
CASSQVGRDYNEQFF
TGCGCCAGCAGCCAAGTGGGGCGGGACTACAATGAGCAGTTCTTC
>NA|TRBV11-2|NA|TRBJ2-2
CASSPPAGELFF
TGTGCCAGCAGCCCCCCCGCCGGGGAGCTGTTTTTT
>NA|TRBV19|NA|TRBJ1-4
CASRGAARNEKLFF
TGTGCCAGTAGAGGGGCGGCGAGAAATGAAAAACTGTTTTTT
>NA|TRBV19|NA|TRBJ2-2
CASSIFGLSGSGELFF
TGTGCCAGTAGTATCTTTGGGCTGAGTGGGTCCGGGGAGCTGTTTTTT
>NA|TRBV28|NA|TRBJ1-2
CASSLRPNYGYTF
TGTGCCAGCAGTTTACGACCTAACTATGGCTACACCTTC
>NA|TRBV18|NA|TRBJ2-2
CASSPRNSGGGPNTGELFF
TGTGCCAGCTCACCCAGAAATAGTGGAGGCGGCCCAAACACCGGGGAGCTGTTTTTT
>NA|TRBV15|TRBD1|TRBJ2-7
CATSQDRGPEQYF
TGTGCCACCAGCCAAGACAGGGGTCCCGAGCAGTACTTC
>NA|TRBV5-1|NA|TRBJ2-6
CASSREGRSGANVLTF
TGCGCCAGCAGCAGGGAAGGGCGTTCTGGGGCCAACGTCCTGACTTTC
>NA|TRBV6-5|NA|TRBJ1-1
CASSSWDLTFF
TGTGCCAGCAGTTCGTGGGATTTAACTTTCTTT
>few|TRBV18|NA|TRBJ2-3
CASTQGTGGDTQYF
TGTGCCAGCACTCAGGGGACCGGAGGGGATACGCAGTATTTT